This T cell receptor beta chain was observed in a study of CD8 T cells in ankylosing spondylitis. This CDR3 has 18 residues. Trimming took off 1 base at V and 0 bases at J, with 15 bases between the two ends. Germline assignment: CDR1 KGHSH and CDR2 LQKENI. MiXCR, run by TCRdb on the 5' RACE reads, gives a single entry per CDR3 protein. The sample contains about 92,000 distinct CDR3 sequences, around 10% of which appear only once. This chain links TRBV18 with TRBJ2-2; D might be TRBD1 (5 bases). Sequences were obtained from blood, either unsorted or a sorted T cell fraction (not recorded which). This TCR came from a male donor with ankylosing spondylitis or in good health (not recorded which). This CDR3 reads CASSPRSRQGANTGELFF. CDR3 nucleotides: TGTGCCAGCTCACCACGAAGTAGGCAGGGCGCGAACACCGGGGAGCTGTTTTTT. Using reference TRBV18 and TRBJ2-2 for the parts outside the CDR3, the full variable domain is NAGVMQNPRHLVRRRGQEARLRCSPMKGHSHVYWYRQLPEEGLKFMVYLQKENIIDESGMPKERFSAEFPKEGPSILRIQQVVRGDSAAYFCASSPRSRQGANTGELFFGEGSRLTVL.